The rows below give T cell receptor beta chains drawn from one sample of a study of T cells in Graves' hyperthyroidism and ophthalmopathy. MiXCR, run by TCRdb on the multiplex PCR reads, gives a single entry per CDR3 protein. The sample holds roughly 420,000 distinct CDR3 sequences, 15% to 19% seen once. Material for sequencing was blood. The origin of the receptors is a woman aged 18-29 years with Graves' hyperthyroidism. Both conserved end residues are part of each CDR3. D genes are given only for firm matches. Clone size is stated in some rows and not others, as once, few, many or a class when expanded.

j_gene | d_gene | abundance | v_gene | CDR3nt | CDR3aa
TRBJ2-2 | TRBD2 | NA | TRBV10-3 | TGTGCCATCAGTGAACTAGCGGTTTCGAACACCGGGGAGCTGTTTTTT | CAISELAVSNTGELFF
TRBJ1-1 | NA | many | TRBV7-8 | TGTGCCAGCAGCTTAGAGGCGGTATTGGCTTTCTTT | CASSLEAVLAFF
TRBJ2-1 | NA | many | TRBV5-1 | TGCGCCAGCAGCTTGGCCCCGATCGATGAGCAGTTCTTC | CASSLAPIDEQFF
TRBJ2-1 | NA | many | TRBV5-1 | TGCGCCAGCAGCTTGGAAGACGGGGGATGGCGGAGCTCCTACAATGAGCAGTTCTTC | CASSLEDGGWRSSYNEQFF
TRBJ1-1 | NA | NA | TRBV28 | TGTGCCAGCAGCTTCCCTCTGGGGGGGGGAACTGAAGCTTTCTTT | CASSFPLGGGTEAFF
TRBJ2-3 | NA | few | TRBV7-9 | TGTGCCAGCAGCTTATTTAGGACCAACACAGATACGCAGTATTTT | CASSLFRTNTDTQYF
TRBJ2-3 | TRBD1 | many | TRBV6-1 | TGTGCCAGCAGTGATCGGGTCGGGACAGGGTGGAGCACAGATACGCAGTATTTT | CASSDRVGTGWSTDTQYF
TRBJ2-3 | NA | many | TRBV5-5 | TGTGCCAGCAGCACACCTAGCACAGATACGCAGTATTTT | CASSTPSTDTQYF
TRBJ2-3 | TRBD2 | NA | TRBV20-1 | TGCAGTGCTAGCTTCGGACTAGCGGGAAGAGATACGCAGTATTTT | CSASFGLAGRDTQYF
TRBJ2-1 | TRBD2 | NA | TRBV7-3 | TGTGCCAGCAGCCCGCTCGTACTAGCGGGGGGGCAGAAAAATTACAATGAGCAGTTCTTC | CASSPLVLAGGQKNYNEQFF
TRBJ2-7 | TRBD1 | many | TRBV20-1 | TGCAGTGCAACGGACAGGGGCTACGAGCAGTACTTC | CSATDRGYEQYF
TRBJ1-2 | TRBD1 | NA | TRBV28 | TGTGCCAGCAGTTTTAGGTGGGACAGGGAACACTATGGCTACACCTTC | CASSFRWDREHYGYTF
TRBJ2-1 | NA | many | TRBV6-1 | TGTGCCAGCAATACGTCGCCCCAGGTCGGTGAGCAGTTCTTC | CASNTSPQVGEQFF
TRBJ1-3 | NA | NA | TRBV20-1 | TGCAGTGCTGGACAACCGACCTCCCCGGGAAACACCATATATTTT | CSAGQPTSPGNTIYF